This T cell receptor beta chain was captured by sequencing in a study of T-cell memory formation after mild COVID-19 (dated by TCRdb to the early 2020s). In terms of the full investigation: TCR sequence clusters from the two donors were largely donor specific. In two donors, T-cell clones that expanded and contracted after mild COVID-19 were followed by sequencing TCRalpha and TCRbeta repertoires longitudinally. Two young, previously healthy adult volunteers, one female and one male, were included in the cohort. What the work shows at the level of the full study, not this receptor alone: The study included only a couple of mild cases, and larger cohorts that include severe cases with pre-infection samples were judged to be necessary. Clones that contracted from day 15 to 85 showed balanced CD4/CD8 phenotypes, whereas a second wave of clones that expanded from day 15 to 37 leaned towards CD4+. Some responding clones were found in pre-infection memory, which suggests that pre-existing cross-reactive memory T cells took part in the SARS-CoV-2 response. Contracting CD4+ clones appeared mostly in the CM and EM memory subsets, whereas CD8+ clones were enriched in EMRA. The second-wave clones that peaked on day 37 were not confirmed to be SARS-CoV-2 specific.

The junction carries 10 bases between V and J, which are trimmed by 4 bases and 0 bases respectively. There are 15 amino acids in the CDR3, from cysteine to phenylalanine inclusive. Just the 45-base CDR3 DNA is kept, in frame starting at base 1. Per the germline V gene, LGHNA is the CDR1 and YSLEER is the CDR2. TCRdb shows the sequencer as Illumina NovaSeq 6000. cDNA libraries for TCRalpha and TCRbeta were prepared by 5'RACE using constant-segment primers, with sample barcodes and unique molecular identifiers added. RNA was extracted from every sample with Trizol reagent. Libraries were amplified in two PCR steps, with a second sample barcode and Illumina TruSeq adapters added in the second step. The libraries were sequenced on an Illumina NovaSeq using 2 x 150 bp paired-end reads. Turning to the authors' computational methods: Reads were demultiplexed and collapsed into UMI-guided consensus sequences with migec v1.2.7. With mixcr v2.1.11, UMI consensuses were aligned to TRA and TRB V and J templates and assembled into clonotypes. Expanded or contracted clonotypes were those called significant by both edgeR and NoisET, with noise models trained on biological replicates. edgeR calls used a false discovery rate-adjusted p below 0.01 and a log2 fold-change threshold of 1. PCA with hierarchical clustering of max-normalized trajectories of the 1000 most abundant clonotypes was used as exploratory dynamics analysis. The CD4 or CD8 phenotype of responding clones was assigned using the separately sequenced CD4+ and CD8+ repertoires. TCRdb reworked the public reads: Q25 trimming with fastp, MiXCR clone assembly, productive beta chains retained. Entries that share a CDR3 protein sequence are merged under the most common genes and DNA. The V and J calls come from TCRdb's annotation, not from the publication. The sample yields 250,000 to 300,000 distinct CDR3 sequences; 8.2% were counted once. The ten most abundant clones make up approximately 23% of the sample.

A remark on this clonotype: Its antigen specificity is not known. Base qualities are not provided; no much larger clone lies one nucleotide away.

Ficoll-Paque density gradient centrifugation was the method used to isolate PBMCs. This receptor was taken from a man between 18 and 29 years old who had mild COVID-19 (a few samples of this study predate the infection). The sample titles of this study are shuffled in the database, so cell type and time point are left out; the donor was told from shared clones. Sequences were obtained from PBMCs or a T cell subset sorted from them (not recorded which). The chain is assembled from TRBV4-3 and TRBJ2-1; the D gene assignment is ambiguous. The nucleotide sequence reads as follows: TGCGCCAGCAGCCTCGTCCGAGGCTCCTACAATGAGCAGTTCTTC. This translates into CASSLVRGSYNEQFF.